Detailed here is one T cell receptor (beta chain). Its specificity is not known. The record originates from a study of blood T cells in healthy people across ages. Study-level findings and limits: TCR beta diversity per million T cells fell roughly linearly with age. Without sorted subsets, naive and antigen-experienced compartments could not be conclusively compared.

V shed 4 bases, J shed 7 bases, and the junction held 14 bases outside the gene matches. CDR1 DFQATT and CDR2 SNEGSKA come from the germline V gene (reference sequence). This CDR3 contains 15 residues. Alongside a J-beta primer mix, a sample-barcoded 5' primer served in a second PCR lasting roughly 7 to 11 cycles. Per sample, CDR3-containing paired-end reads numbered at least 3 million. MiXCR was run by TCRdb on the 5' RACE reads, yielding one entry per CDR3 protein. This sample has about 730,000 distinct CDR3 sequences, with roughly 43% found just once. The chain links TRBV20-1 to TRBJ2-7, with 9 bases fitting TRBD1. Sequenced material: blood. This clonotype was sampled from a woman aged 60-70 years in good health. The CDR3 loop is CSATWTGAPYNEQYF. CDR3 DNA: TGCAGTGCTACCTGGACAGGGGCCCCTTACAATGAGCAGTACTTC.